One TCR beta chain is described in this entry. Under the authors' procedure: For nucleated cells, counts were estimated from reference gene primer amplification. Profiling relied on immunoSEQ multiplex PCR, and the TCRdb table lists in-frame clones only, not all of them. The V and J calls and clone size were taken over from that table, and D and trimming were inferred from the DNA. The data hold about 360,000 clones, with approximately 91% observed a single time. Donors were grouped by their self-reported clinical history. The entry originates in a study of blood T cell repertoires in COVID-19. Study details: Whether acute or convalescent, the COVID-19 samples came from the United States, Italy and Spain.

Per the germline V gene, CDR1 is GTSNPN and CDR2 is SVGIG (reference sequence). The CDR3 runs to 14 residues. Trimming left V 3 bases short and J 1 base short, with 13 bases between. The sequence was obtained from a middle-aged woman with acute COVID-19. The chain couples TRBV30 to TRBJ2-7, with D possibly matching TRBD2 (5 bases). The source material was PBMCs or T cells enriched from blood (not recorded which). The CDR3 sequence: CAWRSQRPSYEQYF. CDR3 coding DNA: TGTGCCTGGAGAAGTCAGCGGCCATCCTACGAGCAGTACTTC. The whole variable domain, filled in from reference TRBV30 and TRBJ2-7, reads SQTIHQWPATLVQPVGSPLSLECTVEGTSNPNLYWYRQAAGRGLQLLFYSVGIGQISSEVPQNLSASRPQDRQFILSSKKLLLSDSGFYLCAWRSQRPSYEQYFGPGTRLTVT.